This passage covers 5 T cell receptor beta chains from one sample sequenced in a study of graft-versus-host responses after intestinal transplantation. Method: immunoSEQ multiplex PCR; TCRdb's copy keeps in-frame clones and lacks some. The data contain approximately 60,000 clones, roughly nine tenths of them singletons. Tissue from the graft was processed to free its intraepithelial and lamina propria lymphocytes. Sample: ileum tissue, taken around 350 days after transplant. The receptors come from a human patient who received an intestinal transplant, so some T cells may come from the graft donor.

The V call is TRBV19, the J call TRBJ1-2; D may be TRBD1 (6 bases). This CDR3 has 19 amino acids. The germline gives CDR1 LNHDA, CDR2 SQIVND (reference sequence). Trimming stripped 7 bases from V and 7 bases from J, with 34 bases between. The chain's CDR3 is CASTITFNRQAGLVGGYTF. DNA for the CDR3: TGTGCCAGTACCATCACTTTTAATAGACAGGCGGGCCTGGTTGGTGGCTACACCTTC.

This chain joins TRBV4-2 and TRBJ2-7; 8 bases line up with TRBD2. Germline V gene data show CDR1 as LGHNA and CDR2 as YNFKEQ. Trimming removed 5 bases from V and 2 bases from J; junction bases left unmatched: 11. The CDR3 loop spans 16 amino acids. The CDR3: CASSFSSGTLTYEQYF. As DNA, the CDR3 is TGTGCCAGCAGCTTCAGTAGCGGGACTCTAACCTACGAGCAGTACTTC.

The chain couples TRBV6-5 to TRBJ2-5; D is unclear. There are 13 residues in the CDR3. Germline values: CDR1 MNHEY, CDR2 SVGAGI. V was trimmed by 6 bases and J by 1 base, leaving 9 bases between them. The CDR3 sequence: CASRTTAQETQYF. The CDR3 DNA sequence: TGTGCCAGCAGAACCACAGCCCAAGAGACCCAGTACTTC.

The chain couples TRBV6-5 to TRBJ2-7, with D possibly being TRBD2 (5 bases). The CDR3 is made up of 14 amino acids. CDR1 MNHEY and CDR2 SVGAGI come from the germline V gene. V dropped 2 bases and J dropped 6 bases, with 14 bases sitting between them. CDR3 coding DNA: TGTGCCAGCAGTTACAACCCTCGGGCGGGCGAGCAGTACTTC. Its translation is CASSYNPRAGEQYF.

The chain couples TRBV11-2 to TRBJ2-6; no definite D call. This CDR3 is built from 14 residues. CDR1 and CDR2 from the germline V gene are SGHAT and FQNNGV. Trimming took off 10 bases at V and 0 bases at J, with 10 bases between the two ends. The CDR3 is CAILGISGANVLTF. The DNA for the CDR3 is TGTGCCATCCTAGGAATCTCTGGGGCCAACGTCCTGACTTTC.